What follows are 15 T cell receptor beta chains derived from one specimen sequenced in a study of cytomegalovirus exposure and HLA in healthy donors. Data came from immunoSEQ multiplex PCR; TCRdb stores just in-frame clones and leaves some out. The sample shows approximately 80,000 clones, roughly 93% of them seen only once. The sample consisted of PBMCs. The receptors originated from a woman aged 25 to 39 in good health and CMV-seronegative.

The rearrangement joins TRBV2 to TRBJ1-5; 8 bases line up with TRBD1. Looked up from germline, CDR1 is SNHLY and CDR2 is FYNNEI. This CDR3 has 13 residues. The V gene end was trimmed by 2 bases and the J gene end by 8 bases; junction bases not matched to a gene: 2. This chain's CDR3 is CASSETGGEPQHF. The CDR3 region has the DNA TGTGCCAGCAGTGAAACAGGGGGGGAGCCCCAGCATTTT.

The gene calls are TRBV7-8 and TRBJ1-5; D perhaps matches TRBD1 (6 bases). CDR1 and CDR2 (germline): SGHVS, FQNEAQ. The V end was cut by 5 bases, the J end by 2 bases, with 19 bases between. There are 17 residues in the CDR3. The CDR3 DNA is TGTGCCAGCAGCAGGGGACACTCCTCCCGGGGCAATCAGCCCCAGCATTTT. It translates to CASSRGHSSRGNQPQHF.

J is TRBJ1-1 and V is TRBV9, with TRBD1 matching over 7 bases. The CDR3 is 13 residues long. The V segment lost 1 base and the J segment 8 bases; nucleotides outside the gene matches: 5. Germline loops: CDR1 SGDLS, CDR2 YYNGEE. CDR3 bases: TGTGCCAGCAGCGTAAGTGACAGGGCCGAAGCTTTCTTT. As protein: CASSVSDRAEAFF.

CDR3 region: CASSLGTVTYEQYF. The CDR3, as DNA: TGTGCCAGCAGTCTGGGGACAGTTACCTACGAGCAGTACTTC. The V gene is TRBV28, the J gene TRBJ2-7, with TRBD1 matching over 7 bases. CDR1 MDHEN and CDR2 SYDVKM come from the germline V gene. V shed 5 bases and J 2 bases; nucleotides not matched to a gene: 6. The CDR3 loop spans 14 amino acids.

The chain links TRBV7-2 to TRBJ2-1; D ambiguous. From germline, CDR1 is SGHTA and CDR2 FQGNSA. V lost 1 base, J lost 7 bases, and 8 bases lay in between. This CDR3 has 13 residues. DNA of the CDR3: TGTGCCAGCAGCTTAGGAGGTCCGAATGAGCAGTTCTTC. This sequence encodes CASSLGGPNEQFF.

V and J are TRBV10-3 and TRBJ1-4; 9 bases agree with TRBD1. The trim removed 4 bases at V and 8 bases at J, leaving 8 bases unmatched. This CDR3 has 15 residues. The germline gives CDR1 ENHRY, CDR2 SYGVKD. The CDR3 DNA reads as TGTGCCATCAGTGCTACGGGACAGGGAAGGGAAAAACTGTTTTTT. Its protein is CAISATGQGREKLFF.

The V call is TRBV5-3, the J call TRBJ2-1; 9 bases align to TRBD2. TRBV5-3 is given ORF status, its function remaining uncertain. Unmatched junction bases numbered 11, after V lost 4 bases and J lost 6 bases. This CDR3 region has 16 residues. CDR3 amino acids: CARSASGTEPSNEQFF. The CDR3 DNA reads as TGTGCCAGAAGCGCTAGCGGGACGGAGCCAAGCAATGAGCAGTTCTTC.

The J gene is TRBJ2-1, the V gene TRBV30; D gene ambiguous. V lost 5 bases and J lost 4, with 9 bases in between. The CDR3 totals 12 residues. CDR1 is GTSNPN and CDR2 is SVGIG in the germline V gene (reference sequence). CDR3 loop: CAWVWRYNEQFF. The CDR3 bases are TGTGCCTGGGTGTGGCGGTACAATGAGCAGTTCTTC.

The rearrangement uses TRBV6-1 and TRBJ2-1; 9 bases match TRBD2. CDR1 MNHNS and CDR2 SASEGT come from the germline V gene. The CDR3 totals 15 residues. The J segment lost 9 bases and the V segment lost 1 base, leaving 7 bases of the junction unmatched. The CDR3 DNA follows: TGTGCCAGCAGTGAAGAAGGCGGGAGGGGAGGTGAGCAGTTCTTC. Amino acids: CASSEEGGRGGEQFF.

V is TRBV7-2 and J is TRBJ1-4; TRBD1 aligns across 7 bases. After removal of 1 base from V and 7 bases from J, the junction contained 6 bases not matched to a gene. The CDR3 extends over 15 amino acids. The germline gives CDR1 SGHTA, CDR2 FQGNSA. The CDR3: CASSLGRGQGEKLFF. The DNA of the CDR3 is TGTGCCAGCAGCTTAGGGAGGGGGCAAGGTGAAAAACTGTTTTTT.

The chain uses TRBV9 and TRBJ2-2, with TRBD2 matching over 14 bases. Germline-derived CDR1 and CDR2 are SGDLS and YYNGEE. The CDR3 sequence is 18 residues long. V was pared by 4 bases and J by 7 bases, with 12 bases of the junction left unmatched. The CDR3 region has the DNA TGTGCCAGCAGCCCAGGCCCCCGACTAGCGGGGGGGGTCGGGGAGCTGTTTTTT. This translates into CASSPGPRLAGGVGELFF.

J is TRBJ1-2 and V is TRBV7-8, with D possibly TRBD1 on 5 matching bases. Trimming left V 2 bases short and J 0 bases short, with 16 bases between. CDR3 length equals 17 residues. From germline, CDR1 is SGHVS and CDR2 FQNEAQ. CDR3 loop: CASSLTSLGQANYGYTF. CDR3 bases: TGTGCCAGCAGCTTAACATCCCTGGGGCAAGCTAACTATGGCTACACCTTC. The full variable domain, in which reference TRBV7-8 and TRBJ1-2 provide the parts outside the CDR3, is GAGVSQSPRYKVAKRGQDVALRCDPISGHVSLFWYQQALGQGPEFLTYFQNEAQLDKSGLPSDRFFAERPEGSVSTLKIQRTQQEDSAVYLCASSLTSLGQANYGYTFGSGTRLTVV.

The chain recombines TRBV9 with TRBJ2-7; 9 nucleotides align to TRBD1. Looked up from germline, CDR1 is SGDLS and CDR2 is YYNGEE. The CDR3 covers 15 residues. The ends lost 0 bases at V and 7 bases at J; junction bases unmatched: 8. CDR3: CASSVAGDRAEEQYF. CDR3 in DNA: TGTGCCAGCAGCGTAGCTGGGGACAGGGCCGAAGAGCAGTACTTC.

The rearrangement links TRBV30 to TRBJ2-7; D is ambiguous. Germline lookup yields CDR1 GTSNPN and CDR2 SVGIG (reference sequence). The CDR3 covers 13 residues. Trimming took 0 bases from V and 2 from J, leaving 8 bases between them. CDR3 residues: CAWSVDGPYEQYF. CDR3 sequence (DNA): TGTGCCTGGAGTGTAGATGGCCCCTACGAGCAGTACTTC.

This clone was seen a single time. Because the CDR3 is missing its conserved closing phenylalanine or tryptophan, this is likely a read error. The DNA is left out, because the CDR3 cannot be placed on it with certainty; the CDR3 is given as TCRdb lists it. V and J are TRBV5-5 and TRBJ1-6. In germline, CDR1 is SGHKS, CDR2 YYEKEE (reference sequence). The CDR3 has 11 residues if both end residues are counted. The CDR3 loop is CASSFFPPNPL.